This is a list of T cell receptor beta chains from one sample in a study of T cell responses to AZD1222 COVID-19 vaccine. Only in-frame clones appear in the TCRdb table, and some are missing; sequencing was by immunoSEQ multiplex PCR. The sample lists tens of thousands of clones, 80% to 90% occurring once. Source: peripheral blood, taken 28 days after the second AZD1222 dose. These receptors were taken from an adult who received the AZD1222 COVID-19 vaccine. Each CDR3 is given without its conserved first and last residue.

J gene,V gene,CDR3 protein
TRBJ1-6,TRBV7-3,ASSPGGQGRNSPLH
TRBJ1-5,TRBV12-3/TRBV12-4,ASSLGTNQPQH
TRBJ1-1,TRBV5-4,ASSLDRTTEAF
TRBJ1-2,TRBV3-1/TRBV3-2,ASSQERGTGIYGYT
TRBJ2-7,TRBV29-1,SVVVGAYEQY
TRBJ1-1,TRBV30,AWNSGQGGTEAF
TRBJ1-1,TRBV6-6,ASKLSGRVSNTEAF
TRBJ2-3,TRBV27,ASSFQGLGTDTQY
TRBJ1-1,TRBV12-5,ASGPPGLGSMAF
TRBJ2-7,TRBV6-5,ASSPAGTYEQY
TRBJ1-6,TRBV27,ASSLWGTDNSPLH
TRBJ1-6,TRBV6-5,ASSYSGGRSPLH
TRBJ1-2,TRBV6-5,ASRFSRDGTYGYT
TRBJ2-2,TRBV7-3,ASSLTSDKTGELF
TRBJ2-7,TRBV7-2,ASSLADRTEQY
TRBJ2-4,TRBV9,ASSVVVPPPPQVTIAKNIQY
TRBJ1-1,TRBV25-1,ASRALTGPNTEAF
TRBJ2-5,TRBV28,ASSSPLPRDSKQETQY
TRBJ1-1,TRBV30,AWSDWVNTEAF
TRBJ2-1,TRBV5-1,ASSTGLNPSYNEQF
TRBJ1-4,TRBV9,ASSGRWGDGEKLF
TRBJ1-4,TRBV12-3/TRBV12-4,ASSLDAEWKLF
TRBJ1-6,TRBV9,ASSPSWGLNSPLH
TRBJ1-1,TRBV29-1,SVLTGPNTEAF
TRBJ2-5,TRBV5-6,ASSSTGRGQETQY
TRBJ2-7,TRBV9,ASSVRSGEVYEQY
TRBJ2-3,TRBV4-2,ASSRAGGSADTQY
TRBJ2-6,TRBV30,AWSGQGASGANVLT
TRBJ1-6,TRBV9,ASSVGGRGFNSPLH
TRBJ2-1,TRBV5-1,ASSLVGATYNEQF
TRBJ1-2,TRBV5-1,ASSAEEDRYGYT
TRBJ2-2,TRBV7-2,ASIWGLASTGELF